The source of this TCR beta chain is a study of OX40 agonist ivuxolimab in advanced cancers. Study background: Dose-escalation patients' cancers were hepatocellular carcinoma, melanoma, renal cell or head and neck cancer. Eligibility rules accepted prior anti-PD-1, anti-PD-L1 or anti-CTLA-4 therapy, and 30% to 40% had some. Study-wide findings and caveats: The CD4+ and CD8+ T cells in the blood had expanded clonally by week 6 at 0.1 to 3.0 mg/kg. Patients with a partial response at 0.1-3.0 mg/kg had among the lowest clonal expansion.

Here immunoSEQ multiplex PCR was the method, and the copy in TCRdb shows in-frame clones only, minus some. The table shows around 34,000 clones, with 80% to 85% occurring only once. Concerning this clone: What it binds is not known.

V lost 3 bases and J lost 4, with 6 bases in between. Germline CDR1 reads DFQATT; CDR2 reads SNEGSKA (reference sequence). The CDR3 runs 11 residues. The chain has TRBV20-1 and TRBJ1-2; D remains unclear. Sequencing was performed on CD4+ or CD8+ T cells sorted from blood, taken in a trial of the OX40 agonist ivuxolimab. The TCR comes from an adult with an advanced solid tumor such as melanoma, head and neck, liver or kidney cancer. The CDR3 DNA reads TGCAGTGCTAGTAATGGCTATGGCTACACCTTC. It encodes CSASNGYGYTF.